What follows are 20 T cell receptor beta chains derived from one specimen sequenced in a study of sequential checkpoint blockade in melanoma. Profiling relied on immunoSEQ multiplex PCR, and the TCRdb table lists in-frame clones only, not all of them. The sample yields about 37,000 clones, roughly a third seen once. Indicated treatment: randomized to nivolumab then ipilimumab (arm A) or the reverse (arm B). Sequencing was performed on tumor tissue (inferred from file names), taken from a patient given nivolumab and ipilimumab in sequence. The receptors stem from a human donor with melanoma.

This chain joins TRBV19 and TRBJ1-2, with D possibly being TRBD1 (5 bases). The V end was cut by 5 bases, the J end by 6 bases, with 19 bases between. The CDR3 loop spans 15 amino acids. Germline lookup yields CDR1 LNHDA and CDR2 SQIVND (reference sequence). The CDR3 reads CASSSERGNRNGYTF. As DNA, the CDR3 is TGTGCCAGTAGTTCTGAGAGAGGGAACAGGAATGGCTACACCTTC.

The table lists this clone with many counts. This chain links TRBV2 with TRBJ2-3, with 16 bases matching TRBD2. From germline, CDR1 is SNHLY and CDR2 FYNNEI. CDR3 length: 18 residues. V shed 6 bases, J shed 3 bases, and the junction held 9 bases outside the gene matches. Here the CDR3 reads CASSLTGLAGGPTDTQYF. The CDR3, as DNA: TGTGCCAGCAGCTTGACGGGACTAGCGGGAGGGCCGACAGATACGCAGTATTTT.

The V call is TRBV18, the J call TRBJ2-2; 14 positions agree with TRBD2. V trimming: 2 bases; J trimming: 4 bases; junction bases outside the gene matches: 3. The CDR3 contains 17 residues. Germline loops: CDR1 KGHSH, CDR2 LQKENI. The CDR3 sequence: CASSPYGTSGSTGELFF. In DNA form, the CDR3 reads TGTGCCAGCTCACCATACGGGACTAGCGGGAGCACCGGGGAGCTGTTTTTT.

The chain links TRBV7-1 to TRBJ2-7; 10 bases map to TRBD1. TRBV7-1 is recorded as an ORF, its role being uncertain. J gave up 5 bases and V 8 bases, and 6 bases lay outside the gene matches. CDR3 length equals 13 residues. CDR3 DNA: TGTGCCAGCTTTGGACAGGGGGATAACGAGCAGTACTTC. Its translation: CASFGQGDNEQYF.

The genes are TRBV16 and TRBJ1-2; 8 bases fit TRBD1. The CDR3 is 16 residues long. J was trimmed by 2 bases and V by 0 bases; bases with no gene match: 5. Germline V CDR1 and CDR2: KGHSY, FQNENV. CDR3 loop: CASSQSGTGRNYGYTF. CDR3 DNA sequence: TGTGCCAGCAGCCAATCGGGGACAGGACGGAACTATGGCTACACCTTC.

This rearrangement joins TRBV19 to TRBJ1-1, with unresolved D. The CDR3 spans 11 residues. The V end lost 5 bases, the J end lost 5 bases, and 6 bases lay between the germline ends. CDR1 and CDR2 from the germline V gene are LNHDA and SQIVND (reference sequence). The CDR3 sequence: CASSRQTEAFF. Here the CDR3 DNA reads TGTGCCAGTAGTCGTCAGACTGAAGCTTTCTTT.

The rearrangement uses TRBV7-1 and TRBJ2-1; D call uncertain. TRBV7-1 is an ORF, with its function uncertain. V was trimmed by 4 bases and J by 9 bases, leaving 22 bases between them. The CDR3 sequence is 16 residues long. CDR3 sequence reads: CASSLRLSSSWGEQFF. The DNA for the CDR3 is TGTGCCAGCAGCTTAAGGCTATCCTCCTCCTGGGGTGAGCAGTTCTTC.

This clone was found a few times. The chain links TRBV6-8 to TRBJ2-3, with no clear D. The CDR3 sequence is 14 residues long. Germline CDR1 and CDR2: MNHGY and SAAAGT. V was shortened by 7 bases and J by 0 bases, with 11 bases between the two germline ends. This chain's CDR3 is CASKVGSSTDTQYF. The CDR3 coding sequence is TGTGCCAGCAAGGTCGGCAGCAGCACAGATACGCAGTATTTT.

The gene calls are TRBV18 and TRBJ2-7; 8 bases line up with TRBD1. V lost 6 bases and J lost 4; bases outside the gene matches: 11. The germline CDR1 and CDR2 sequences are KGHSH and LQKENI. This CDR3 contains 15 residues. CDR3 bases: TGTGCCAGCTCGACGGACAGGGTGTCCTTGTACGAGCAGTACTTC. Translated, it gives CASSTDRVSLYEQYF.

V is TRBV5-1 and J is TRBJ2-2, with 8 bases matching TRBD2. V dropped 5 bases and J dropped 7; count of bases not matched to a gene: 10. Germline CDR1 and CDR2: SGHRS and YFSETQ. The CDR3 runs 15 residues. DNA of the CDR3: TGCGCCAGCAGGATGGGAACGGGACTAGGCGGGGAGCTGTTTTTT. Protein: CASRMGTGLGGELFF. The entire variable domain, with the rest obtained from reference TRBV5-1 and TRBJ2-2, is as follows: KAGVTQTPRYLIKTRGQQVTLSCSPISGHRSVSWYQQTPGQGLQFLFEYFSETQRNKGNFPGRFSGRQFSNSRSEMNVSTLELGDSALYLCASRMGTGLGGELFFGEGSRLTVL.

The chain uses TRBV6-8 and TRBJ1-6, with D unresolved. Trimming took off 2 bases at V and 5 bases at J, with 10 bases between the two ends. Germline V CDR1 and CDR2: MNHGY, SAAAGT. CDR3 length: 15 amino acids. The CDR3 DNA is TGTGCCAGCAGTTACGAGTACACAGATAATTCACCCCTCCACTTT. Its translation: CASSYEYTDNSPLHF.

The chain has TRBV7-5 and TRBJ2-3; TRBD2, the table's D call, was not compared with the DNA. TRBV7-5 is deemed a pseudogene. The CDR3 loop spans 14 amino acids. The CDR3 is CASSLGLAPDTQYF. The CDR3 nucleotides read TGTGCCAGCAGCCTAGGACTAGCCCCAGATACGCAGTATTTT.

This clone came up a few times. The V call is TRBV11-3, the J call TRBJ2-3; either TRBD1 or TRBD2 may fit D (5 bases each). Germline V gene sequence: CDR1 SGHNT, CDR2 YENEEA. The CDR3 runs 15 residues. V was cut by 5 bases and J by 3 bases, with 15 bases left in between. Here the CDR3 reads CASSKGPHKTDTQYF. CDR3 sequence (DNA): TGTGCCAGCAGCAAGGGACCCCACAAGACAGATACGCAGTATTTT.

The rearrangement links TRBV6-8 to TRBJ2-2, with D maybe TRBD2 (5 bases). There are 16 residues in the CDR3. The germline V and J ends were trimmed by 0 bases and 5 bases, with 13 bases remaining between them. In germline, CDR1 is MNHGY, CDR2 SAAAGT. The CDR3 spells CASSYSSGWRTGELFF. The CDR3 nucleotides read TGTGCCAGCAGTTACTCCTCGGGGTGGCGGACCGGGGAGCTGTTTTTT.

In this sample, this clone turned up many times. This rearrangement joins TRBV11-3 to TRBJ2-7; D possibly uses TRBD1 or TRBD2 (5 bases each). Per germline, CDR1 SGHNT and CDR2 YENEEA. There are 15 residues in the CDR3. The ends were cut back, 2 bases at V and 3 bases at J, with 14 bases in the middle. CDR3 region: CASSLIVGANYEQYF. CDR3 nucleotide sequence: TGTGCCAGCAGCTTAATTGTCGGGGCTAACTACGAGCAGTACTTC.

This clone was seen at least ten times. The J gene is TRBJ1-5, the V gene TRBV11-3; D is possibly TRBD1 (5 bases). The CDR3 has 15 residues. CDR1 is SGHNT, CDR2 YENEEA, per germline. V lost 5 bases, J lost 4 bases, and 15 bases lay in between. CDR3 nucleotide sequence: TGTGCCAGCAGCCAGGAAAAGGGGCGGAATCAGCCCCAGCATTTT. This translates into CASSQEKGRNQPQHF.

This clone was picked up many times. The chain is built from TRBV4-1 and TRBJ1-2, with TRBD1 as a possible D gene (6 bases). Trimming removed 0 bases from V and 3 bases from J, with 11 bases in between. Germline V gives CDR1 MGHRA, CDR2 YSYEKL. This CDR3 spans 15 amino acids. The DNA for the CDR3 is TGCGCCAGCAGCCAAGATTGGGGGGCCTACTATGGCTACACCTTC. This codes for CASSQDWGAYYGYTF.

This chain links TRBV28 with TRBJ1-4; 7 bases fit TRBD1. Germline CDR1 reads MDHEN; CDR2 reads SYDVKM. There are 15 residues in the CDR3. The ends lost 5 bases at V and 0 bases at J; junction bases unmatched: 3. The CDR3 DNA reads TGTGCCAGCAGTCCAGGGGGGGCAACTAATGAAAAACTGTTTTTT. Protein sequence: CASSPGGATNEKLFF.

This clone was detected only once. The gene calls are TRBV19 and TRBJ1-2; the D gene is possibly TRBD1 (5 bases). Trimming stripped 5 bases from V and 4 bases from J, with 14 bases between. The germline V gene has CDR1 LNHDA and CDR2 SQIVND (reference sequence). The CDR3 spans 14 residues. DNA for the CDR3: TGTGCCAGTAGTCCCTCGGGGGGTGCCTATGGCTACACCTTC. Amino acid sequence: CASSPSGGAYGYTF.

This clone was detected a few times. The CDR3 spells CASSLYQDSRRQYF. In DNA form, the CDR3 reads TGTGCCAGCAGCTTATACCAAGACAGTCGCCGGCAGTACTTC. The chain employs TRBV11-3 and TRBJ2-7, with D perhaps TRBD1 (5 bases). Germline CDR1 reads SGHNT; CDR2 reads YENEEA. V dropped 2 bases and J dropped 9 bases, with 17 bases sitting between them. The CDR3 runs to 14 residues.